This passage covers 30 T cell receptor beta chains from one sample sequenced in a study of shared clonotypes between healthy human individuals (TCRdb year 2020). Library generation was performed with the immunoSEQ multiplex PCR assay. In its TCRdb copy, this immuneACCESS table keeps in-frame sequences only and misses some clones. Where compared with another copy, unresolved V genes explain less than half of these, and the others have no known cause. The sample records roughly 1 million clones, 65% to 75% of which are singletons. Together, the top ten hold roughly 1.5% of the sample. Sequencing used memory CD4+ T cells sorted from blood. This specimen's cell subset or site label, per the study, means: CD45RA-negative fraction. These receptors were collected from a man aged 18-30 years in good health.

The chain is built from TRBV4-1 and TRBJ2-3, with 13 bases identical to TRBD2. CDR1 and CDR2 (germline): MGHRA, YSYEKL. The trim removed 1 base at V and 0 bases at J, leaving 10 bases unmatched. The CDR3 is 20 amino acids. CDR3: CASSQVGGLAGKYSTDTQYF. The CDR3 nucleotides read TGCGCCAGCAGCCAAGTTGGGGGACTAGCGGGAAAATATAGCACAGATACGCAGTATTTT.

The chain links TRBV28 to TRBJ2-3, with D possibly matching TRBD1 (5 bases). V lost 3 bases, J lost 1 base, and 11 bases lay in between. Germline CDR1 reads MDHEN; CDR2 reads SYDVKM. The CDR3 totals 15 residues. The CDR3 spells CASSLEQGGTDTQYF. The DNA for the CDR3 is TGTGCCAGCAGTTTGGAGCAGGGTGGCACAGATACGCAGTATTTT. The full variable domain, with the rest looked up from reference TRBV28 and TRBJ2-3, is DVKVTQSSRYLVKRTGEKVFLECVQDMDHENMFWYRQDPGLGLRLIYFSYDVKMKEKGDIPEGYSVSREKKERFSLILESASTNQTSMYLCASSLEQGGTDTQYFGPGTRLTVL.

J is TRBJ2-7 and V is TRBV18; D unresolved. The germline V gene encodes CDR1 KGHSH and CDR2 LQKENI. V lost 3 bases, J lost 0 bases, and 12 bases lay in between. This CDR3 spans 15 amino acids. Written as DNA, the CDR3 is TGTGCCAGCTCACCCACGGCGGTTAGCTCCTACGAGCAGTACTTC. This translates into CASSPTAVSSYEQYF.

The J gene is TRBJ1-4, the V gene TRBV6-6; D might be TRBD1 (6 bases). The CDR3 covers 13 residues. Germline CDR1 and CDR2: MNHNY and SVGAGI (reference sequence). The V gene lost 2 bases and the J gene lost 7 bases, with 8 bases spanning the gap. CDR3 DNA sequence: TGTGCCAGCAGTTACCAGGACAGTGAAAAACTGTTTTTT. Its protein product is CASSYQDSEKLFF.

This CDR3 is CASSLEGAGSAFF. CDR3 in DNA: TGTGCCAGCAGCTTAGAGGGGGCTGGAAGCGCTTTCTTT. This chain uses TRBV11-1 with TRBJ1-1; 7 bases agree with TRBD1. V lost 1 base, J lost 11 bases, and 7 bases stayed unmatched. The CDR3 totals 13 residues. Germline lookup yields CDR1 SGHAT and CDR2 FQDESV (reference sequence). Complete variable domain (other parts from reference TRBV11-1 and TRBJ1-1): EAEVAQSPRYKITEKSQAVAFWCDPISGHATLYWYRQILGQGPELLVQFQDESVVDDSQLPKDRFSAERLKGVDSTLKIQPAELGDSAMYLCASSLEGAGSAFFGQGTRLTVV.

The chain couples TRBV7-2 to TRBJ1-4; 9 bases match TRBD1. The germline V gene encodes CDR1 SGHTA and CDR2 FQGNSA. The CDR3 length is 14 residues. The V gene end was trimmed by 3 bases and the J gene end by 6 bases; junction bases not matched to a gene: 2. CDR3: CASSLTGGHEKLFF. CDR3 nucleotide sequence: TGTGCCAGCAGCTTGACAGGGGGGCATGAAAAACTGTTTTTT.

The rearrangement links TRBV5-1 to TRBJ2-3; 11 nucleotides align to TRBD1. The germline V gene encodes CDR1 SGHRS and CDR2 YFSETQ. The CDR3 covers 15 residues. V shed 4 bases and J 2 bases; nucleotides not matched to a gene: 3. The CDR3 coding sequence is TGCGCCAGCAGCCTGGACAGGGGGCTCACAGATACGCAGTATTTT. Amino acid sequence: CASSLDRGLTDTQYF.

CDR3 loop: CASSDTVTRWNEQFF. The DNA for the CDR3 is TGTGCCAGCAGTGATACAGTGACTCGTTGGAATGAGCAGTTCTTC. The chain has TRBV27 and TRBJ2-1; no definite D call. The CDR3 has 15 amino acids. V lost 5 bases and J lost 7, with 18 bases in between. Germline CDR1 reads MNHEY; CDR2 reads SMNVEV (reference sequence).

This clone was detected a few times. V gene TRBV5-4 combines with J gene TRBJ2-3; D gene uncertain. Germline values: CDR1 SGHNT, CDR2 YYREEE (reference sequence). The ends were cut back, 0 bases at V and 6 bases at J, with 5 bases in the middle. The CDR3 extends over 12 amino acids. Here the CDR3 DNA reads TGTGCCAGCAGCTTGGATCGTGATACGCAGTATTTT. Amino acids: CASSLDRDTQYF.

The J gene is TRBJ2-2, the V gene TRBV6-5; weak D call: TRBD2 (6 bases). V was cut by 2 bases and J by 7 bases, with 17 bases left in between. From germline, CDR1 is MNHEY and CDR2 SVGAGI. CDR3 length: 16 amino acids. This CDR3 reads CASSYRGGVFGGELFF. Written as DNA, the CDR3 is TGTGCCAGCAGTTACAGGGGCGGGGTATTTGGCGGGGAGCTGTTTTTT.

The V gene is TRBV10-2, the J gene TRBJ2-5; D gene ambiguous. This CDR3 contains 15 residues. Looked up from germline, CDR1 is WSHSY and CDR2 is SAAADI. Deletions cut 0 bases from V and 2 bases from J, with 10 bases between. The CDR3 DNA sequence: TGCGCCAGCAGTGAGTCATCGGTCAATCAAGAGACCCAGTACTTC. Its translation is CASSESSVNQETQYF.

This chain joins TRBV19 and TRBJ2-3, with TRBD1 matching 8 bases. The CDR3 sequence is 16 residues long. Trimming removed 4 bases from V and 5 bases from J; junction bases left unmatched: 11. Germline-derived CDR1 and CDR2 are LNHDA and SQIVND (reference sequence). The CDR3 region is CASSSPRDRSQDTQYF. CDR3 DNA sequence: TGTGCCAGTAGTAGCCCCCGGGACAGGTCACAAGATACGCAGTATTTT.

This chain connects TRBV5-3 to TRBJ1-2; D ambiguous. TRBV5-3 is reported as an ORF; its role is uncertain. This CDR3 spans 11 amino acids. Trimming stripped 5 bases from V and 8 bases from J, with 10 bases between. CDR3 DNA sequence: TGTGCCAGAAGAACTCCCAGGGGCTACACCTTC. It specifies CARRTPRGYTF.

As DNA, the CDR3 is TGTGCCAGCTCACCTACTCGGGGTCAGGAGCAGTTCTTC. This encodes CASSPTRGQEQFF. This chain uses TRBV18 with TRBJ2-1; TRBD2 might be the D (5 bases). The CDR3 covers 13 residues. Trimming shortened V by 3 bases and J by 10 bases, and 13 bases separated the two germline ends. Germline V gene lookup returns CDR1 KGHSH and CDR2 LQKENI.

The chain uses TRBV9 and TRBJ2-3; 7 bases map to TRBD1. Germline V gene sequence: CDR1 SGDLS, CDR2 YYNGEE. Germline trimming cut 1 base from V and 1 base from J; bases unmatched to any gene: 6. The CDR3 is 16 amino acids. The CDR3 DNA is TGTGCCAGCAGCGTACAACAGGGGCGGGGCACAGATACGCAGTATTTT. The encoded protein is CASSVQQGRGTDTQYF.

The rearrangement uses TRBV19 and TRBJ2-5; 7 bases are a match to TRBD1. This CDR3 is 15 amino acids long. The V segment lost 5 bases and the J segment 2 bases; nucleotides outside the gene matches: 8. CDR1 and CDR2 (germline): LNHDA, SQIVND (reference sequence). The CDR3, as DNA: TGTGCCAGTAGTCCAGGGACAGTAATACAAGAGACCCAGTACTTC. It yields the protein CASSPGTVIQETQYF.

The V and J genes are TRBV10-3 and TRBJ2-2; D is perhaps TRBD1 (6 bases). Germline CDR1 is ENHRY and CDR2 is SYGVKD. This CDR3 has 15 amino acids. The germline V and J ends were trimmed by 3 bases and 1 base, with 9 bases remaining between them. Here the CDR3 reads CAISEVRGNTGELFF. The CDR3 region has the DNA TGTGCCATCAGTGAAGTCAGGGGGAACACCGGGGAGCTGTTTTTT.

The V gene is TRBV5-1, the J gene TRBJ2-2, with D perhaps matching TRBD1 (6 bases). CDR1 and CDR2 (germline): SGHRS, YFSETQ. The CDR3 runs to 13 residues. V shed 4 bases and J shed 4 bases, with 8 bases lying between them. In DNA form, the CDR3 reads TGCGCCAGCAGCACAGGGTTCACCGGGGAGCTGTTTTTT. As protein: CASSTGFTGELFF.

This clone was detected only a few times. Other DNA sequences from this sample encode an identical CDR3 as well. The chain links TRBV9 to TRBJ1-1, with unresolved D. Germline V lookup: CDR1 SGDLS, CDR2 YYNGEE. V lost 0 bases to trimming and J lost 1 base, with 4 bases between them. CDR3 length equals 13 residues. The CDR3 sequence is CASSVAPNTEAFF. The CDR3 bases are TGTGCCAGCAGCGTAGCCCCGAACACTGAAGCTTTCTTT.

A single count supports this clone. The chain joins TRBV19 to TRBJ2-3; TRBD2 agrees at 9 bases. Per germline, CDR1 LNHDA and CDR2 SQIVND (reference sequence). This CDR3 is 16 amino acids long. With 6 bases clipped from V and 2 bases from J, the junction kept 9 bases outside the gene matches. CDR3 sequence (DNA): TGTGCCAGTAGCCCCATCGGGACTAGCTCCACAGATACGCAGTATTTT. It yields the protein CASSPIGTSSTDTQYF.

This clone came up a few times. This chain connects TRBV5-1 to TRBJ2-7; 9 positions match TRBD1. In germline, CDR1 is SGHRS, CDR2 YFSETQ. The CDR3 is made up of 14 amino acids. V shed 7 bases, J shed 5 bases, and the junction held 10 bases outside the gene matches. The CDR3 loop reads CASRSGQGHHEQYF. The CDR3 nucleotides read TGCGCCAGCCGATCGGGACAGGGTCATCACGAGCAGTACTTC.

The gene calls are TRBV15 and TRBJ2-5; D is tentatively TRBD1 or TRBD2 (5 bases each). This CDR3 contains 15 residues. The germline V gene has CDR1 LNHNV and CDR2 YYDKDF (reference sequence). Trimming removed 1 base from V and 2 bases from J, with 11 bases in between. The CDR3 is CATSRAGPGQETQYF. The DNA of the CDR3 is TGTGCCACCAGCAGAGCAGGGCCGGGGCAAGAGACCCAGTACTTC.

The J gene is TRBJ2-2, the V gene TRBV5-1; 11 nucleotides agree with TRBD1. Germline V gives CDR1 SGHRS, CDR2 YFSETQ. The CDR3 covers 16 residues. V shed 4 bases and J 5 bases; nucleotides not matched to a gene: 7. The CDR3 region is CASSPGQGAITGELFF. CDR3 DNA sequence: TGCGCCAGCAGCCCTGGACAGGGGGCTATAACCGGGGAGCTGTTTTTT.

V gene TRBV6-5 combines with J gene TRBJ1-1, with D possibly being TRBD1 (6 bases). V lost 5 bases, J lost 0 bases, and 13 bases lay in between. This CDR3 spans 15 amino acids. The germline V gene encodes CDR1 MNHEY and CDR2 SVGAGI. CDR3 nucleotide sequence: TGTGCCAGCAGTCCTCCCAGGGGCTTGAACACTGAAGCTTTCTTT. Translation: CASSPPRGLNTEAFF.

This clone came up once. The J gene is TRBJ2-1, the V gene TRBV11-3; TRBD2 matches 9 bases. V shed 0 bases, J shed 8 bases, and the junction held 8 bases outside the gene matches. The CDR3 covers 16 residues. In germline, CDR1 is SGHNT, CDR2 YENEEA. DNA for the CDR3: TGTGCCAGCAGCTTAGAGTGGCGGGAGGGCCACTATGAGCAGTTCTTC. Translation: CASSLEWREGHYEQFF.

The chain recombines TRBV13 with TRBJ2-2, with D possibly matching TRBD1 (6 bases). Germline V lookup: CDR1 PRHDT, CDR2 FYEKMQ (reference sequence). This CDR3 is 16 amino acids long. Trimming removed 5 bases from V and 0 bases from J, with 13 bases in between. The CDR3 region is CASSGGSGTNTGELFF. The DNA of the CDR3 is TGTGCCAGCAGCGGGGGCTCGGGGACGAACACCGGGGAGCTGTTTTTT.

The chain recombines TRBV29-1 with TRBJ2-3, with 7 bases identical to TRBD2. This CDR3 contains 16 residues. Germline trimming cut 4 bases from V and 0 bases from J; bases unmatched to any gene: 10. The germline gives CDR1 SQVTM, CDR2 ANQGSEA. The CDR3 coding sequence is TGCAGCGTTGTAGGGCGTCTAGCGGAGAGCACAGATACGCAGTATTTT. It is translated as CSVVGRLAESTDTQYF.

The rearrangement uses TRBV5-1 and TRBJ2-3, with D perhaps TRBD2 (6 bases). Trimming removed 4 bases at V and 5 bases at J, with 14 bases between. Germline CDR1 and CDR2: SGHRS and YFSETQ. The CDR3 has 14 amino acids. CDR3 sequence (DNA): TGCGCCAGCAGCCCGGGGGAGGTTGGAGATACGCAGTATTTT. It encodes CASSPGEVGDTQYF.

This clone has a single count. This chain links TRBV28 with TRBJ2-7, with 7 bases fitting TRBD1. Losses at the gene ends were 8 bases for V and 5 bases for J; bases not matched to a gene: 12. This CDR3 spans 14 amino acids. The germline CDR1 and CDR2 sequences are MDHEN and SYDVKM. The CDR3 DNA reads as TGTGCCAGCGGGGGACAGTCCCCTTCCCACGAGCAGTACTTC. It specifies CASGGQSPSHEQYF. The complete variable domain, with remaining parts taken from reference TRBV28 and TRBJ2-7, reads DVKVTQSSRYLVKRTGEKVFLECVQDMDHENMFWYRQDPGLGLRLIYFSYDVKMKEKGDIPEGYSVSREKKERFSLILESASTNQTSMYLCASGGQSPSHEQYFGPGTRLTVT.

This clone appeared once. This sequence joins TRBV14 and TRBJ2-7, with a weak D call TRBD2 (6 bases). Germline-derived CDR1 and CDR2 are SGHDN and FVKESK. V was shortened by 4 bases and J by 2 bases, with 15 bases between the two germline ends. This CDR3 contains 15 residues. CDR3 in DNA: TGTGCCAGCAGCCCCCCCGGGACTGGGGCCTACGAGCAGTACTTC. Encoded protein: CASSPPGTGAYEQYF.